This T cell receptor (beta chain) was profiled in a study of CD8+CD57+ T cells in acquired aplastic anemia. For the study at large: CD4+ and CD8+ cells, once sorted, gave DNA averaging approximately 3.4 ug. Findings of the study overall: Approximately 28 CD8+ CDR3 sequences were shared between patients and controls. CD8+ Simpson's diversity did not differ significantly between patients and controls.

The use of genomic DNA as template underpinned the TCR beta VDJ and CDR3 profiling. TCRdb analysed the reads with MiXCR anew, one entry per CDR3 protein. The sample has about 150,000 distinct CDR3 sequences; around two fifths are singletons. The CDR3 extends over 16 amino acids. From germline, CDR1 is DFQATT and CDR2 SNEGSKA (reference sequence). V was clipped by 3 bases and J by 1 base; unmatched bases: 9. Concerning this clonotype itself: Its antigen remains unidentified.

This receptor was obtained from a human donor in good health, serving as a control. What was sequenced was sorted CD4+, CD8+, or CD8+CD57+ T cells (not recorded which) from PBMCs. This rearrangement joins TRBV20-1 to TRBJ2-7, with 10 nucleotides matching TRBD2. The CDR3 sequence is CSASSASGSISYEQYF. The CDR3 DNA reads TGCAGTGCTAGCAGCGCTAGCGGGAGTATATCCTACGAGCAGTACTTC.